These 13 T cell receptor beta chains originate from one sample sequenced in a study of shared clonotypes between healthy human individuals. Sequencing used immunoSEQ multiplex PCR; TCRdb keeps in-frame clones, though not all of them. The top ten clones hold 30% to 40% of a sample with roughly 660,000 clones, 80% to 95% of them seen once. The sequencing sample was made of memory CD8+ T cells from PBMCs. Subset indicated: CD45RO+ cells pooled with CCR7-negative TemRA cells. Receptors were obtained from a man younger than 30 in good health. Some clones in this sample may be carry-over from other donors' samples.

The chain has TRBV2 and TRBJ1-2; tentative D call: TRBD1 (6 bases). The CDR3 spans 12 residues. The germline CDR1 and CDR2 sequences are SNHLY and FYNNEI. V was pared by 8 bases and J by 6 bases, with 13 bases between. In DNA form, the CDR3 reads TGTGCCAGCCGAACAGGGTTAAATGGCTACACCTTC. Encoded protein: CASRTGLNGYTF.

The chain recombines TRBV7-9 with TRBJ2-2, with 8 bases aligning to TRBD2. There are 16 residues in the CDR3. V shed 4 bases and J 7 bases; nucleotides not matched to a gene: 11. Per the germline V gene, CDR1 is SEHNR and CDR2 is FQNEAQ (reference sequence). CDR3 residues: CASSSLFAGLGGELFF. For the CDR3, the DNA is TGTGCCAGCAGCTCCCTTTTCGCGGGACTAGGCGGGGAGCTGTTTTTT. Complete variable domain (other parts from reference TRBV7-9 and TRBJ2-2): DTGVSQNPRHKITKRGQNVTFRCDPISEHNRLYWYRQTLGQGPEFLTYFQNEAQLEKSRLLSDRFSAERPKGSFSTLEIQRTEQGDSAMYLCASSSLFAGLGGELFFGEGSRLTVL.

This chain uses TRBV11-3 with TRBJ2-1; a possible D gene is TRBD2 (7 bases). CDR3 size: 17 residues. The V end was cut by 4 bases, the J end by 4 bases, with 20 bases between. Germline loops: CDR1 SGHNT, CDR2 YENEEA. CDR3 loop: CASSSRGDGGPYNEQFF. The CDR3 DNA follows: TGTGCCAGCAGCTCCCGGGGGGACGGGGGGCCGTACAATGAGCAGTTCTTC.

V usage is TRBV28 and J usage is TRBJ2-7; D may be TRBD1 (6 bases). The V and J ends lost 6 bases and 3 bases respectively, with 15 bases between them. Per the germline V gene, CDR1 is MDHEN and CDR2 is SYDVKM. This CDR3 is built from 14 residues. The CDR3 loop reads CASSPGTRLYEQYF. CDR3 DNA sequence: TGTGCCAGCAGCCCCGGGACACGGCTCTACGAGCAGTACTTC.

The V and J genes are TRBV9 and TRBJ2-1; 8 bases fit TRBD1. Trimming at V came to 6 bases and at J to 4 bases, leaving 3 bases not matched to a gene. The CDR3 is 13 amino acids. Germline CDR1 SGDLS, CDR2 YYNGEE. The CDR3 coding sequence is TGTGCCAGCAATGGACAGGGTTACAATGAGCAGTTCTTC. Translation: CASNGQGYNEQFF.

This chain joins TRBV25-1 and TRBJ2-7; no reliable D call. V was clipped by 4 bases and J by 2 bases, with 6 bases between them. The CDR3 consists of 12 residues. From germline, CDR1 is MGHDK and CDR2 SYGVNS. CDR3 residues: CASSGRTYEQYF. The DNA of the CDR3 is TGTGCCAGCAGTGGACGGACCTACGAGCAGTACTTC.

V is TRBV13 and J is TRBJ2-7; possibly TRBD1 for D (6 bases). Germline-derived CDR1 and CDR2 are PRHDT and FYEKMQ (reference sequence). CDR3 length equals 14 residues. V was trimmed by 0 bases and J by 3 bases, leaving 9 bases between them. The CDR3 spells CASSLGTGGYEQYF. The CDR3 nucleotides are TGTGCCAGCAGCTTAGGGACAGGAGGCTACGAGCAGTACTTC.

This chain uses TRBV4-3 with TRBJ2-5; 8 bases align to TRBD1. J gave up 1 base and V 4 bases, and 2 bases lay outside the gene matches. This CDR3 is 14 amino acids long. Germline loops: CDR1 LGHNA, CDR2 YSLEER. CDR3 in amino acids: CASSRGTGQETQYF. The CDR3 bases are TGCGCCAGCAGCCGCGGGACAGGCCAAGAGACCCAGTACTTC.

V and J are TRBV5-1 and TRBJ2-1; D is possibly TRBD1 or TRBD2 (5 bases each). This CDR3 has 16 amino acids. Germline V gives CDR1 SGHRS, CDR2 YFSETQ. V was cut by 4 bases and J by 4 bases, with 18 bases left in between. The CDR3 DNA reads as TGCGCCAGCAGCCCACCCAGCCGGGACGGGTACAATGAGCAGTTCTTC. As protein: CASSPPSRDGYNEQFF.

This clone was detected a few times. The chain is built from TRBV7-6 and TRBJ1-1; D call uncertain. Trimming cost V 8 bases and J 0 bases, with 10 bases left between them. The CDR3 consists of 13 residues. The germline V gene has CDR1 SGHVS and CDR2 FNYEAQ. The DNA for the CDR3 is TGTGCCAGCGGGCCGGTGATGAACACTGAAGCTTTCTTT. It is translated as CASGPVMNTEAFF.

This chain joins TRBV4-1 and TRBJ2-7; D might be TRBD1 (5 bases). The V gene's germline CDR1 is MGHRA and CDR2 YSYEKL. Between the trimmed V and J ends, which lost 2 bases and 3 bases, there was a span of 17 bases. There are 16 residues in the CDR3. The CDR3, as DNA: TGCGCCAGCAGCCAACTTAACCCAGCCAGGGTCTACGAGCAGTACTTC. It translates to CASSQLNPARVYEQYF.

Here the CDR3 DNA reads TGTGCCAGCAGCTTAGCAGGGGCGTCCGGGGAGCTGTTTTTT. Its protein product is CASSLAGASGELFF. The V and J genes are TRBV7-9 and TRBJ2-2; the D gene is possibly TRBD1 (5 bases). The length of the CDR3 is 14 residues. Trimming removed 0 bases at V and 6 bases at J, with 8 bases between. CDR1 is SEHNR and CDR2 is FQNEAQ in the germline V gene (reference sequence).

In DNA, the CDR3 is TGTGCCACCAGCAGAGTTAGCCCTTTGGATGAGCAGTTCTTC. Its protein is CATSRVSPLDEQFF. The chain combines TRBV15 with TRBJ2-1; D call uncertain. Between the trimmed V and J ends, which lost 1 base and 8 bases, there was a span of 12 bases. CDR3 length equals 14 residues. Germline-derived CDR1 and CDR2 are LNHNV and YYDKDF (reference sequence). Supplemented by reference TRBV15 and TRBJ2-1, the full variable domain reads DAMVIQNPRYQVTQFGKPVTLSCSQTLNHNVMYWYQQKSSQAPKLLFHYYDKDFNNEADTPDNFQSRRPNTSFCFLDIRSPGLGDTAMYLCATSRVSPLDEQFFGPGTRLTVL.